A selection of T cell receptor beta chains follows, all from one sample in a study of STAT3 mutations in large granular lymphocyte leukemia. The protocol was immunoSEQ multiplex PCR, while the TCRdb copy is restricted to in-frame clones and leaves out a portion. The repertoire holds more than 15,000 clones, with over 80% as singletons. Source material: peripheral blood mononuclear cells. These receptors were collected from a man in his fifties or sixties with T-cell large granular lymphocyte leukemia. Some clones in this sample may be carry-over from other donors' samples. The CDR3 runs from the conserved cysteine through the conserved F or W. The D gene is left open where the match is weak. Size is stated for part of the rows, as once, few or many counts, or as a class when the clone is expanded.

TRBV25-1	-	TRBJ2-7	-	TGTGCCAGCAGGGGGTCCCAGGGGATTCGATCCTACGAGCAGTACTTC	CASRGSQGIRSYEQYF
TRBV28	-	TRBJ1-6	-	TGTGCCAGCAGGCCACAGAATAATTCACCCCTCCACTTT	CASRPQNNSPLHF
TRBV25-1	-	TRBJ2-1	-	TGTGCCAGCAGTGAATACAGGGGCAAGCAGTTCTTC	CASSEYRGKQFF
TRBV18	-	TRBJ2-4	TRBD1	TGTGCCAGCTCGGACGGGACAGGGCTACTTTACTATGCCAAAAACATTCAGTACTTC	CASSDGTGLLYYAKNIQYF
TRBV2	-	TRBJ1-3	-	TGTGCCAGCAGTGAAGTTCGAAACACCATATATTTT	CASSEVRNTIYF
TRBV7-2	-	TRBJ2-7	TRBD2	TGTGCCAGCAGCACCGGGACTAGCGGCTCCTACGAGCAGTACTTC	CASSTGTSGSYEQYF
TRBV2	-	TRBJ2-7	TRBD1	TGTGCCAGCAGCGGGACAGGGGGCGAGCAGTACTTC	CASSGTGGEQYF
TRBV5-6	-	TRBJ1-4	TRBD1	TGTGCCAGCAGCTTATCCGGGACAGTGAATGAAAAACTGTTTTTT	CASSLSGTVNEKLFF
TRBV6-6	-	TRBJ2-7	-	TGTGCCAGCAGTCTGGACACTCCCGGGGACGAGCAGTACTTC	CASSLDTPGDEQYF
TRBV5-4	-	TRBJ2-2	TRBD1	TGTGCCAGCAGCCGGGGACAGGGGAACACCGGGGAGCTGTTTTTT	CASSRGQGNTGELFF
TRBV4-3	once	TRBJ2-7	-	TGCGCCAGCAGCCAAGACCTCCCCCTCGAGCAGTACTTC	CASSQDLPLEQYF
TRBV6-5	-	TRBJ1-3	-	TGTGCCAGCAGTTCTACCCTGGCGGTCTCTGGAAACACCATATATTTT	CASSSTLAVSGNTIYF
TRBV18	-	TRBJ2-1	-	TGTGCCAGCTCACCTCAGGGGTGGCATGAGCAGTTCTTC	CASSPQGWHEQFF